This T cell receptor beta chain was sequenced in a study of blood T cell repertoires in COVID-19. Enrolled during active infection, Seattle patients were then followed longitudinally. Trimming removed 2 bases from V and 7 bases from J, with 9 bases in between. The CDR3 length is 13 residues. Germline CDR1 and CDR2: MDHEN and SYDVKM. Authors' processing steps: The assay estimated nucleated cells by amplifying reference gene primers. TCRdb's copy holds only in-frame clones and misses some; the assay was immunoSEQ multiplex PCR. The DNA was the basis for D and trimming; V, J and clone size are from that table. The sample carries a few hundred thousand clones, around 81% recorded once.

The source material was peripheral blood. The rearrangement links TRBV28 to TRBJ1-5; D is possibly TRBD1 (5 bases). This sequence originates from a person between 65 and 80 years old with COVID-19, enrolled during active disease. CDR3 protein: CASSLGGTQPQHF. Here the CDR3 DNA reads TGTGCCAGCAGTTTAGGGGGGACGCAGCCCCAGCATTTT.